One sample yielded the 32 T cell receptor beta chains listed below, sequenced in a study of blood T cell repertoires in COVID-19. Profiling relied on immunoSEQ multiplex PCR, and the TCRdb table lists in-frame clones only, not all of them. The sample contains a few hundred thousand clones, more than 70% of which appear only once. Sequencing was performed on peripheral blood. The receptors derive from a woman aged 45-60 years with acute or convalescent COVID-19.

The genes are TRBV4-3 and TRBJ2-7; 9 bases are a match to TRBD2. The V gene's germline CDR1 is LGHNA and CDR2 YSLEER. The junction had 28 bases not matched to a gene; V was cut back by 4 bases and J by 6 bases. The length of the CDR3 is 21 residues. DNA of the CDR3: TGCGCCAGCAGCCGCTTACATCCCGGGACTAGCTTAGAAAGGGGCTCTACCGAGCAGTACTTC. It is translated as CASSRLHPGTSLERGSTEQYF.

J is TRBJ1-1 and V is TRBV4-3; D may be TRBD1 (6 bases). This CDR3 is built from 14 residues. Germline CDR1 and CDR2: LGHNA and YSLEER. V was trimmed by 0 bases and J by 11 bases, leaving 16 bases between them. The CDR3 spells CASSQENWGPRAFF. For the CDR3, the DNA is TGCGCCAGCAGCCAAGAGAATTGGGGGCCGCGCGCTTTCTTT.

The chain recombines TRBV6-2 or TRBV6-3 with TRBJ2-3, with unresolved D. CDR3 length equals 11 residues. Trimming left V 6 bases short and J 5 bases short, with 6 bases between. Per the germline V gene, CDR1 is MNHEY and CDR2 is SVGEGT. CDR3 residues: CASSRGDTQYF. CDR3 in DNA: TGTGCCAGCAGCCGCGGAGATACGCAGTATTTT.

The V and J genes are TRBV5-1 and TRBJ2-7, with 8 bases that match TRBD2. The CDR3 is made up of 14 amino acids. Germline V lookup: CDR1 SGHRS, CDR2 YFSETQ. V lost 7 bases and J lost 7; bases outside the gene matches: 13. The CDR3 region is CASGSGSSLGEQYF. CDR3 nucleotide sequence: TGCGCCAGCGGAAGCGGGAGTTCGTTGGGAGAGCAGTACTTC. Looking up the rest from reference TRBV5-1 and TRBJ2-7 gives the full variable domain: KAGVTQTPRYLIKTRGQQVTLSCSPISGHRSVSWYQQTPGQGLQFLFEYFSETQRNKGNFPGRFSGRQFSNSRSEMNVSTLELGDSALYLCASGSGSSLGEQYFGPGTRLTVT.

J is TRBJ2-2 and V is TRBV11-2; 9 bases match TRBD1. The CDR3 has 15 residues. The V gene's germline CDR1 is SGHAT and CDR2 FQNNGV. V was clipped by 6 bases and J by 6 bases; unmatched bases: 8. CDR3 coding DNA: TGTGCCAGCAGGCGTCCGGGACAGGGAGCCGGGGAGCTGTTTTTT. This translates into CASRRPGQGAGELFF.

The chain employs TRBV4-3 and TRBJ2-1, with D possibly matching TRBD2 (6 bases). Trimming removed 5 bases at V and 4 bases at J, with 15 bases between. The germline V gene encodes CDR1 LGHNA and CDR2 YSLEER. CDR3 size: 15 residues. CDR3 loop: CASSTRDFQYNEQFF. The CDR3 region has the DNA TGCGCCAGCAGCACCCGGGACTTTCAATACAATGAGCAGTTCTTC.

The chain has TRBV24-1 and TRBJ1-4; weak D call: TRBD1 (6 bases). Deletions cut 6 bases from V and 7 bases from J, with 26 bases between. Germline CDR1 is KGHDR and CDR2 is SFDVKD. This CDR3 spans 18 amino acids. CDR3 loop: CATSNTDETTGLGEKLFF. CDR3 nucleotide sequence: TGTGCCACCAGTAATACGGACGAGACTACAGGGCTGGGTGAAAAACTGTTTTTT.

The rearrangement links TRBV7-2 to TRBJ2-3; tentatively, D is TRBD2 (6 bases). Germline CDR1 reads SGHTA; CDR2 reads FQGNSA. CDR3 size: 15 residues. V was pared by 0 bases and J by 2 bases, with 9 bases between. This CDR3 is CASSLAPGDTDTQYF. The CDR3 DNA reads as TGTGCCAGCAGCTTAGCACCGGGAGACACAGATACGCAGTATTTT.

V is TRBV11-2 and J is TRBJ1-1, with TRBD1 identical over 7 bases. The V segment lost 3 bases and the J segment 0 bases; nucleotides outside the gene matches: 4. Germline V CDR1 and CDR2: SGHAT, FQNNGV. The CDR3 spans 15 residues. The CDR3 bases are TGTGCCAGCAGCTTGTCGGGACAGATGAACACTGAAGCTTTCTTT. This gives the protein CASSLSGQMNTEAFF. Based on the CDR3 plus reference TRBV11-2 and TRBJ1-1, the full variable domain is EAGVAQSPRYKIIEKRQSVAFWCNPISGHATLYWYQQILGQGPKLLIQFQNNGVVDDSQLPKDRFSAERLKGVDSTLKIQPAKLEDSAVYLCASSLSGQMNTEAFFGQGTRLTVV.

CDR3 sequence: CASSLPRRGGLAGGNTQYF. CDR3 bases: TGTGCCAGCAGTTTACCGAGGCGGGGGGGGCTAGCGGGAGGGAATACGCAGTATTTT. The rearrangement links TRBV27 to TRBJ2-3; 12 nucleotides align to TRBD2. The trim removed 2 bases at V and 7 bases at J, leaving 16 bases unmatched. CDR1 MNHEY and CDR2 SMNVEV come from the germline V gene (reference sequence). The CDR3 has 19 amino acids.

The CDR3 coding sequence is TGTGCCAGCAGCCAAGCGGCCTCAGGGGCCCTAGGAAACACCATATATTTT. This codes for CASSQAASGALGNTIYF. The genes are TRBV3-1 (or the pseudogene TRBV3-2) and TRBJ1-3, with D maybe TRBD1 (6 bases). Germline V gene lookup returns CDR1 LGHDT and CDR2 YNNKEL (reference sequence). The CDR3 has 17 residues. V shed 1 base and J shed 4 bases, with 17 bases lying between them.

This clone was observed once. V usage is TRBV10-1 and J usage is TRBJ1-2, with TRBD1 identical over 7 bases. This CDR3 contains 16 residues. V was pared by 0 bases and J by 3 bases, with 7 bases of the junction left unmatched. From germline, CDR1 is WNHNN and CDR2 SYGVQD (reference sequence). CDR3 in DNA: TGCGCCAGCAGTGAGTCGGGAACAGGGGCGGACTATGGCTACACCTTC. Protein product: CASSESGTGADYGYTF.

V gene TRBV5-1 combines with J gene TRBJ2-3; a weak D match, TRBD2 (5 bases). Germline CDR1 and CDR2: SGHRS and YFSETQ. V lost 4 bases and J 3 bases, leaving 12 bases between the germline ends. This CDR3 is 14 amino acids long. The CDR3 region is CASSPRRRTDTQYF. The CDR3 bases are TGCGCCAGCAGCCCTAGGAGGAGGACAGATACGCAGTATTTT.

In this sample, this clone turned up a few times. CDR3 DNA: TGTGCCAGCAGCTTAGAGCCAATAACCCGGGGTTCCTACGAGCAGTACTTC. It translates to CASSLEPITRGSYEQYF. This chain connects TRBV7-7 to TRBJ2-7; D possibly corresponds to TRBD2 (5 bases). The ends were cut back, 1 base at V and 1 base at J, with 17 bases in the middle. This CDR3 region has 17 residues. The germline V gene encodes CDR1 SSHAT and CDR2 FNYEAQ (reference sequence).

The gene calls are TRBV11-2 and TRBJ2-3; no definite D call. Per germline, CDR1 SGHAT and CDR2 FQNNGV. The CDR3 sequence is 15 residues long. V was clipped by 0 bases and J by 0 bases, with 7 bases between them. Here the CDR3 DNA reads TGTGCCAGCAGCTTAGATCTTATTAGCACAGATACGCAGTATTTT. Translating gives CASSLDLISTDTQYF. The full variable domain, completed using reference TRBV11-2 and TRBJ2-3, is EAGVAQSPRYKIIEKRQSVAFWCNPISGHATLYWYQQILGQGPKLLIQFQNNGVVDDSQLPKDRFSAERLKGVDSTLKIQPAKLEDSAVYLCASSLDLISTDTQYFGPGTRLTVL.

V usage is TRBV5-1 and J usage is TRBJ1-1, with TRBD1 matching over 7 bases. V gave up 7 bases and J gave up 4 bases; unmatched junction bases: 10. The germline gives CDR1 SGHRS, CDR2 YFSETQ. The CDR3 has 14 residues. The CDR3 region is CASGYRGLGTEAFF. The CDR3 DNA sequence: TGCGCCAGCGGATACAGGGGATTAGGCACTGAAGCTTTCTTT.

The V gene is TRBV27, the J gene TRBJ1-3, with D possibly matching TRBD1 (5 bases). The CDR3 spans 13 residues. CDR1 is MNHEY and CDR2 is SMNVEV in the germline V gene (reference sequence). V lost 6 bases to trimming and J lost 3 bases, with 9 bases between them. The CDR3 nucleotides are TGTGCCAGCAGCTCAGGGTTTGGAAACACCATATATTTT. Translation gives CASSSGFGNTIYF.

This clone has a count of ten or more. The chain is built from TRBV4-1 and TRBJ2-7; the match to TRBD2 covers 8 bases. The CDR3 is made up of 16 amino acids. Germline CDR1 and CDR2: MGHRA and YSYEKL. The junction had 10 bases not matched to a gene; V was cut back by 6 bases and J by 0 bases. This CDR3 is CASSYGLAENSYEQYF. CDR3 coding DNA: TGCGCCAGCAGTTACGGACTAGCTGAGAACTCCTACGAGCAGTACTTC.

The CDR3 spells CASAPGGLFGNTIYF. For the CDR3, the DNA is TGTGCCAGCGCCCCAGGGGGCTTGTTCGGAAACACCATATATTTT. The chain links TRBV9 to TRBJ1-3; 8 bases agree with TRBD1. The CDR3 sequence is 15 residues long. CDR1 is SGDLS, CDR2 YYNGEE, per germline. Losses at the gene ends were 7 bases for V and 4 bases for J; bases not matched to a gene: 10.

The chain has TRBV5-6 and TRBJ2-7; no firm D call. Germline-derived CDR1 and CDR2 are SGHDT and YYEEEE. The CDR3 is 13 residues long. The germline V and J ends were trimmed by 7 bases and 1 base, with 12 bases remaining between them. The CDR3 sequence is CASARGVSYEQYF. CDR3 DNA sequence: TGTGCCAGCGCAAGAGGCGTTTCCTACGAGCAGTACTTC.

The J gene is TRBJ2-7, the V gene TRBV5-1, with 10 bases that match TRBD1. CDR1 is SGHRS and CDR2 is YFSETQ in the germline V gene. This CDR3 comprises 14 residues. The V gene end was trimmed by 4 bases and the J gene end by 3 bases; junction bases not matched to a gene: 4. The DNA for the CDR3 is TGCGCCAGCAGCATAGGACAGGGGGACTACGAGCAGTACTTC. This translates into CASSIGQGDYEQYF.

The chain uses TRBV5-5 and TRBJ1-2, with D tentatively TRBD1 (6 bases). V lost 1 base, J lost 2 bases, and 18 bases lay in between. This CDR3 has 17 amino acids. In germline, CDR1 is SGHKS, CDR2 YYEKEE (reference sequence). The CDR3 loop reads CASSLMGRTALNYGYTF. The CDR3 coding sequence is TGTGCCAGCAGCTTGATGGGGCGGACAGCGTTAAACTATGGCTACACCTTC.

This sequence joins TRBV18 and TRBJ2-5; the match to TRBD1 covers 8 bases. In germline, CDR1 is KGHSH, CDR2 LQKENI. V shed 6 bases, J shed 0 bases, and the junction held 6 bases outside the gene matches. The CDR3 totals 15 residues. CDR3 region: CASSLDRVNQETQYF. Written as DNA, the CDR3 is TGTGCCAGCTCTCTGGACAGGGTCAACCAAGAGACCCAGTACTTC.

The chain combines TRBV7-8 with TRBJ2-2; 10 nucleotides agree with TRBD2. The CDR3 length is 17 residues. Looked up from germline, CDR1 is SGHVS and CDR2 is FQNEAQ. V lost 2 bases to trimming and J lost 6 bases; unmatched junction nucleotides: 9. In nucleotides, the CDR3 is TGTGCCAGCAGCTTATCTTTTCTAGCGGGAGCCCCCGGGGAGCTGTTTTTT. Protein: CASSLSFLAGAPGELFF.

V is TRBV24-1 and J is TRBJ2-1; 8 nucleotides line up with TRBD2. CDR1 is KGHDR, CDR2 SFDVKD, per germline. This CDR3 comprises 17 residues. Trimming took 3 bases from V and 10 from J; bases not matched to a gene: 16. This CDR3 reads CATSDIRQRESEEEQFF. The CDR3 bases are TGTGCCACCAGTGATATACGGCAGCGGGAGAGTGAGGAGGAGCAGTTCTTC.

The rearrangement links TRBV5-1 to TRBJ1-1; D remains ambiguous. This CDR3 is 16 amino acids long. V gave up 1 base and J gave up 0 bases, with 13 bases separating them. Germline CDR1 reads SGHRS; CDR2 reads YFSETQ. The CDR3 DNA reads TGCGCCAGCAGCTTGTTAGGCGGCAGCTTGAACACTGAAGCTTTCTTT. It translates to CASSLLGGSLNTEAFF. The whole variable domain, filled in from reference TRBV5-1 and TRBJ1-1, reads KAGVTQTPRYLIKTRGQQVTLSCSPISGHRSVSWYQQTPGQGLQFLFEYFSETQRNKGNFPGRFSGRQFSNSRSEMNVSTLELGDSALYLCASSLLGGSLNTEAFFGQGTRLTVV.

The CDR3 DNA is TGTGCCAGCAGCCCGGAGGACTACAATGAGCAGTTCTTC. It codes for CASSPEDYNEQFF. V and J are TRBV9 and TRBJ2-1, with D tentatively TRBD2 (5 bases). Trimming pared 4 bases from V and 3 bases from J, leaving 8 bases between. Germline CDR1 SGDLS, CDR2 YYNGEE. This CDR3 region has 13 residues.

This sequence joins TRBV19 and TRBJ2-7; 7 nucleotides match TRBD2. CDR1 LNHDA and CDR2 SQIVND come from the germline V gene (reference sequence). Trimming at V came to 5 bases and at J to 2 bases, leaving 9 bases not matched to a gene. The CDR3 length is 15 residues. The CDR3 DNA reads TGTGCCAGTAGTCCTCAGATGGGGAGGGCCTACGAGCAGTACTTC. Encoded protein: CASSPQMGRAYEQYF.

The chain employs TRBV6-2 or TRBV6-3 and TRBJ2-1; 13 positions agree with TRBD2. The germline CDR1 and CDR2 sequences are MNHEY and SVGEGT. The V gene end was trimmed by 2 bases and the J gene end by 8 bases; junction bases not matched to a gene: 6. The CDR3 contains 16 residues. Here the CDR3 reads CASSYGLAGDIDEQFF. CDR3 sequence (DNA): TGTGCCAGCAGTTACGGACTAGCGGGAGATATAGATGAGCAGTTCTTC.

The V gene is TRBV14, the J gene TRBJ2-1; 12 nucleotides agree with TRBD2. Germline assignment: CDR1 SGHDN and CDR2 FVKESK. The CDR3 is 14 residues long. The V segment lost 4 bases and the J segment 8 bases; nucleotides outside the gene matches: 3. CDR3 sequence reads: CASSPLAGGDEQFF. CDR3 bases: TGTGCCAGCAGCCCGCTAGCGGGAGGGGATGAGCAGTTCTTC.

Here the CDR3 DNA reads TGTGCCAGCAGTCCCCGGACTGTTAGCCCTAGTGGCTACACCTTC. It specifies CASSPRTVSPSGYTF. This chain joins TRBV28 and TRBJ1-2, with D unresolved. The germline V and J ends were trimmed by 5 bases and 7 bases, with 20 bases remaining between them. The CDR3 is made up of 15 amino acids. CDR1 MDHEN and CDR2 SYDVKM come from the germline V gene.

J is TRBJ2-1 and V is TRBV11-2, with 12 bases identical to TRBD2. This CDR3 is built from 18 residues. Germline trimming cut 6 bases from V and 7 bases from J; bases unmatched to any gene: 16. Germline V CDR1 and CDR2: SGHAT, FQNNGV. This CDR3 is CASRIAGMASGRGNEQFF. CDR3 in DNA: TGTGCCAGCAGGATAGCGGGGATGGCTAGCGGGAGGGGAAATGAGCAGTTCTTC.